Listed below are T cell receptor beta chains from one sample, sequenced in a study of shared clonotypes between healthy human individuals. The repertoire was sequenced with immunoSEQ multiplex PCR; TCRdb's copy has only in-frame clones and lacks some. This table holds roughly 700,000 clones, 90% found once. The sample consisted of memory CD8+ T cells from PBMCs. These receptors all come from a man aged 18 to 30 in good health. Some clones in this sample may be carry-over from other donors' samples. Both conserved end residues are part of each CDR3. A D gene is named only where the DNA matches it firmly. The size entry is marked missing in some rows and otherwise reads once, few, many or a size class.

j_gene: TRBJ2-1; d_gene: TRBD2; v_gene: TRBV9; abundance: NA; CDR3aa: CASSVAIGSGRGNEQFF; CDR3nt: TGTGCCAGCAGCGTAGCTATCGGTAGCGGGAGAGGCAATGAGCAGTTCTTC
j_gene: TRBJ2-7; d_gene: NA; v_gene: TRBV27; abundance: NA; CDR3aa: CASSLSSPYEQYF; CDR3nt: TGTGCCAGCAGTTTGTCCTCCCCCTACGAGCAGTACTTC
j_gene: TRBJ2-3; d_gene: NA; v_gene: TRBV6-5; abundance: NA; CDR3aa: CASSYGQGDTQYF; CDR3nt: TGTGCCAGCAGTTACGGGCAGGGCGATACGCAGTATTTT
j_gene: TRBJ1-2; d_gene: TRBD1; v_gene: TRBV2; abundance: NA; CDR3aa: CASSAPQGAAYGYTF; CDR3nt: TGTGCCAGCAGTGCCCCCCAGGGGGCAGCCTATGGCTACACCTTC
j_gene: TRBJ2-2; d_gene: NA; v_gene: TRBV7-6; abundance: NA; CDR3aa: CASSLEIRPTGELFF; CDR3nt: TGTGCCAGCAGCTTAGAGATCAGGCCCACCGGGGAGCTGTTTTTT
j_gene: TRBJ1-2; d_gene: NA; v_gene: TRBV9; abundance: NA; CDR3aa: CASSVQGGLGGYTF; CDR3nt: TGTGCCAGCAGCGTTCAGGGAGGGTTGGGTGGCTACACCTTC
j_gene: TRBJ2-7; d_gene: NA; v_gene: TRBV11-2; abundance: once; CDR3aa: CASSSGLSYSYEQYF; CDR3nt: TGTGCCAGCAGCTCGGGACTGTCTTATTCCTACGAGCAGTACTTC
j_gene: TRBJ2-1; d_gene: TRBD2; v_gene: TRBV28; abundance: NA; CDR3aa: CASTPGLAESLRAYNEQFF; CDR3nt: TGTGCCAGCACTCCCGGACTAGCGGAGTCGTTGAGGGCCTACAATGAGCAGTTCTTC
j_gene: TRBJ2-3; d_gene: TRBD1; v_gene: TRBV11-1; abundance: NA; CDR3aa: CASSPYRGTDTQYF; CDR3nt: TGTGCCAGCAGCCCCTACAGGGGGACAGATACGCAGTATTTT
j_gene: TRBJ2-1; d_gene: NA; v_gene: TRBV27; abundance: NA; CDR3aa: CASSSKYSYNEQFF; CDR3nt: TGTGCCAGCAGTTCGAAATACTCCTACAATGAGCAGTTCTTC
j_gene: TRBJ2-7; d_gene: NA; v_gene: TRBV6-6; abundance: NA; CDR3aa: CASSSQAYSEQYF; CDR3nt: TGTGCCAGCAGTTCCCAGGCCTATAGTGAGCAGTACTTC
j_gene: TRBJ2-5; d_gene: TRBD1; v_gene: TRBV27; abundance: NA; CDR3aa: CASSQRDRGPEETQYF; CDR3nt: TGTGCCAGCAGTCAGAGAGACAGGGGGCCAGAAGAGACCCAGTACTTC
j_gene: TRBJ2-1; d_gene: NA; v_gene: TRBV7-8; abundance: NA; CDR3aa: CASSLSRRYNEQFF; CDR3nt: TGTGCCAGCAGCTTATCCCGCAGGTACAATGAGCAGTTCTTC
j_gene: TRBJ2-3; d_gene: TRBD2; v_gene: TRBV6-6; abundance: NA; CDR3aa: CASSQTSELYF; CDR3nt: TGTGCCAGCAGCCAGACTAGCGAGCTGTATTTT
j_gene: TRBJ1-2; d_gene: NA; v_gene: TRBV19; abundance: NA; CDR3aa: CASSRGRDYGYTF; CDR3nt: TGTGCCAGTAGTAGGGGCAGGGACTATGGCTACACCTTC
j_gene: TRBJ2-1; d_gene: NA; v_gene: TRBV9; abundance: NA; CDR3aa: CASSPRGTDNEQFF; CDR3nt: TGTGCCAGCAGCCCTCGGGGGACTGACAATGAGCAGTTCTTC
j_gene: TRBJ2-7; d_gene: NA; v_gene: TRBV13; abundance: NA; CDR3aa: CASSLFGAYEQYF; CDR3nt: TGTGCCAGCAGCTTGTTCGGGGCGTACGAGCAGTACTTC
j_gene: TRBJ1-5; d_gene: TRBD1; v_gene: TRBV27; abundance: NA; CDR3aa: CASSPGQGNQPQHF; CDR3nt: TGTGCCAGCAGTCCGGGACAGGGCAATCAGCCCCAGCATTTT
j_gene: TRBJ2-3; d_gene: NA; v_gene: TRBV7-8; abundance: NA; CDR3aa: CASQVAAGAMTSTDTQYF; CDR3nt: TGTGCCAGCCAGGTGGCGGCGGGGGCCATGACTAGCACAGATACGCAGTATTTT
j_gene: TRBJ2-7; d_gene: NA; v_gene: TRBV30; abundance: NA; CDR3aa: CAWSDPIGTVSYEQYF; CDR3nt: TGTGCCTGGAGTGATCCGATCGGGACGGTCTCCTACGAGCAGTACTTC
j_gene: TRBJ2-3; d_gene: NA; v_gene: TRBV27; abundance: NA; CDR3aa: CASSSSGPSTDTQYF; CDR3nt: TGTGCCAGCAGTTCCAGCGGACCAAGCACAGATACGCAGTATTTT
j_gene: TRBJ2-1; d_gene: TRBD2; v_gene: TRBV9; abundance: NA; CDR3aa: CASSSTSGQGRRQFF; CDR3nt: TGTGCCAGCAGCTCCACTAGCGGCCAGGGGCGTCGGCAGTTCTTC